Below, 23 T cell receptor beta chains from the same sample are listed, as sequenced in a study of type 1 regulatory T cells. Their antigens remain unidentified. TCRdb used MiXCR to reprocess the reads, holding one entry per CDR3 protein. Of about 67,000 distinct CDR3 sequences in the sample, 49% were seen once. The sample taken for sequencing was cultured non-Tr1 T cells, either the whole culture or a sorted T cell fraction (not recorded which). These receptors were obtained from a human donor in good health.

The table lists this clonotype with a few counts. This chain uses TRBV3-1 with TRBJ2-7; TRBD1 aligns across 8 bases. Germline CDR1 and CDR2: LGHDT and YNNKEL (reference sequence). This CDR3 has 14 amino acids. J lost 3 bases, V lost 6 bases, and 7 bases had no gene match. DNA for the CDR3: TGTGCCAGCAGGCAAACAGGGGGGAACTACGAGCAGTACTTC. Its protein product is CASRQTGGNYEQYF.

CDR3 amino acids: CAISPSQFERGLRVNTEAFF. DNA for the CDR3: TGTGCCATCAGCCCGAGTCAGTTCGAGAGGGGGCTGCGGGTTAACACTGAAGCTTTCTTT. The chain employs TRBV10-3 and TRBJ1-1, with TRBD1 matching 7 bases. CDR3 length equals 20 residues. Trimming at V came to 6 bases and at J to 2 bases, leaving 24 bases not matched to a gene. The germline V gene encodes CDR1 ENHRY and CDR2 SYGVKD.

This clonotype occurred many times. The chain combines TRBV5-1 with TRBJ2-1, with 8 bases identical to TRBD1. This CDR3 spans 15 amino acids. Unmatched junction bases numbered 11, after V lost 4 bases and J lost 8 bases. Per germline, CDR1 SGHRS and CDR2 YFSETQ. The CDR3 nucleotides are TGCGCCAGCAGCCCCCCGGACAGGGATTCCCATGAGCAGTTCTTC. Protein product: CASSPPDRDSHEQFF.

This clonotype has a single count. The chain uses TRBV2 and TRBJ1-2; D may be TRBD1 (5 bases). Germline V gives CDR1 SNHLY, CDR2 FYNNEI. This CDR3 has 15 amino acids. Trimming cost V 4 bases and J 5 bases, with 17 bases left between them. CDR3 bases: TGTGCCAGCAGTGCGGCACAGGAACCGGAGTATGGCTACACCTTC. The encoded protein is CASSAAQEPEYGYTF.

The chain combines TRBV3-1 with TRBJ2-2; the D gene is possibly TRBD2 (6 bases). The CDR3 length is 16 residues. The V and J ends lost 4 bases and 0 bases respectively, with 12 bases between them. The germline gives CDR1 LGHDT, CDR2 YNNKEL (reference sequence). The CDR3 reads CASSRRRGTNTGELFF. The DNA of the CDR3 is TGTGCCAGCAGCCGAAGACGGGGGACGAACACCGGGGAGCTGTTTTTT.

This clonotype turned up a few times. The chain employs TRBV6-5 and TRBJ1-4, with unresolved D. Trimming took 6 bases from V and 8 from J, leaving 16 bases between them. The germline CDR1 and CDR2 sequences are MNHEY and SVGAGI. This CDR3 spans 14 amino acids. CDR3 protein: CASRERVWGEKLFF. Here the CDR3 DNA reads TGTGCCAGCAGGGAAAGGGTCTGGGGAGAAAAACTGTTTTTT.

This clonotype was counted only a few times. The chain joins TRBV29-1 to TRBJ1-2, with 8 positions matching TRBD1. This CDR3 has 12 residues. The junction had 4 bases not matched to a gene; V was cut back by 3 bases and J by 7 bases. The germline gives CDR1 SQVTM, CDR2 ANQGSEA. The chain's CDR3 is CSVEQQGGGYTF. In DNA form, the CDR3 reads TGCAGCGTTGAGCAACAGGGGGGTGGCTACACCTTC.

This chain joins TRBV12-3 or TRBV12-4 and TRBJ1-2, with D possibly matching TRBD1 (6 bases). This CDR3 contains 13 residues. Between the trimmed V and J ends, which lost 6 bases and 5 bases, there was a span of 13 bases. The CDR3 loop reads CASSSTGWYGYTF. CDR3 bases: TGTGCCAGCAGCTCCACAGGGTGGTATGGCTACACCTTC.

The chain is built from TRBV5-1 and TRBJ2-1; no reliable D call. Germline lookup yields CDR1 SGHRS and CDR2 YFSETQ. The germline V and J ends were trimmed by 4 bases and 7 bases, with 6 bases remaining between them. CDR3 length equals 11 residues. The CDR3 spells CASSGWNEQFF. CDR3 DNA: TGCGCCAGCAGCGGGTGGAATGAGCAGTTCTTC.

The CDR3 DNA reads as TGTGCCAGTAGTATTTTTGACAGGGGAACGGATGGCTACACCTTC. This codes for CASSIFDRGTDGYTF. The V gene is TRBV19, the J gene TRBJ1-2; 8 bases are a match to TRBD1. The CDR3 has 15 amino acids. V lost 3 bases and J lost 6; bases outside the gene matches: 9. Germline assignment: CDR1 LNHDA and CDR2 SQIVND (reference sequence).

The chain carries TRBV12-3 or TRBV12-4 and TRBJ2-5, with 7 bases fitting TRBD2. Trimming at V came to 9 bases and at J to 5 bases, leaving 9 bases not matched to a gene. This CDR3 region has 13 residues. CDR3 loop: CASGAGSSETQYF. CDR3 sequence (DNA): TGTGCCAGTGGAGCGGGGTCGTCGGAGACCCAGTACTTC.

The chain uses TRBV11-2 and TRBJ1-2; a possible D gene is TRBD1 (5 bases). The CDR3 has 13 residues. Trimming took 1 base from V and 8 from J, leaving 11 bases between them. CDR1 and CDR2 (germline): SGHAT, FQNNGV. The CDR3 is CASSLAGGSGYTF. The CDR3 region has the DNA TGTGCCAGCAGCTTAGCCGGGGGAAGCGGCTACACCTTC.

This chain connects TRBV20-1 to TRBJ2-3; 11 bases line up with TRBD2. Germline CDR1 is DFQATT and CDR2 is SNEGSKA (reference sequence). Unmatched junction bases numbered 3, after V lost 0 bases and J lost 1 base. This CDR3 comprises 16 residues. CDR3 in amino acids: CSARESSGGRTDTQYF. For the CDR3, the DNA is TGCAGTGCTAGAGAATCTAGCGGGGGGCGCACAGATACGCAGTATTTT.

This clonotype was observed a few times. The chain recombines TRBV25-1 with TRBJ1-6, with 7 positions matching TRBD1. Trimming cost V 4 bases and J 7 bases; bases outside gene matches: 7. The CDR3 runs 15 residues. Germline loops: CDR1 MGHDK, CDR2 SYGVNS. The DNA for the CDR3 is TGTGCCAGCAGTGCAGACAGGGAATACAATTCACCCCTCCACTTT. This gives the protein CASSADREYNSPLHF.

The chain combines TRBV7-9 with TRBJ2-1; 9 nucleotides match TRBD2. Germline V gives CDR1 SEHNR, CDR2 FQNEAQ (reference sequence). CDR3 size: 19 residues. The trim removed 1 base at V and 5 bases at J, leaving 15 bases unmatched. The CDR3 region has the DNA TGTGCCAGCAGCTTAGGGCCTGGCGGGGGGGCCGTTTCCCACAATGAGCAGTTCTTC. Translation gives CASSLGPGGGAVSHNEQFF.

This clonotype was recorded a few times. The chain recombines TRBV9 with TRBJ2-2; TRBD1 agrees at 10 bases. CDR3 size: 16 residues. Trimming cost V 7 bases and J 5 bases; bases outside gene matches: 11. Germline values: CDR1 SGDLS, CDR2 YYNGEE. For the CDR3, the DNA is TGTGCCAGCCTGGCGCGCGGGACAGGGGAGACCGGGGAGCTGTTTTTT. It is translated as CASLARGTGETGELFF.

The DNA for the CDR3 is TGTGCCAGCAGCTCCGGGACAGGGACCTACAATGAGCAGTTCTTC. This sequence encodes CASSSGTGTYNEQFF. The chain combines TRBV5-4 with TRBJ2-1; 9 nucleotides line up with TRBD1. The CDR3 sequence is 15 residues long. Unmatched junction bases numbered 3, after V lost 3 bases and J lost 2 bases. The germline gives CDR1 SGHNT, CDR2 YYREEE (reference sequence). The whole variable domain, filled in from reference TRBV5-4 and TRBJ2-1, reads ETGVTQSPTHLIKTRGQQVTLRCSSQSGHNTVSWYQQALGQGPQFIFQYYREEENGRGNFPPRFSGLQFPNYSSELNVNALELDDSALYLCASSSGTGTYNEQFFGPGTRLTVL.

This clonotype is a singleton in its sample. The chain links TRBV6-5 to TRBJ2-6; D may be TRBD2 (6 bases). The CDR3 loop spans 18 amino acids. Germline V gene data show CDR1 as MNHEY and CDR2 as SVGAGI. Trimming cost V 6 bases and J 1 base, with 19 bases left between them. The CDR3 reads CASRLSSGLPSGANVLTF. The CDR3 DNA reads TGTGCCAGCAGGCTCTCATCGGGACTTCCATCTGGGGCCAACGTCCTGACTTTC.

V gene TRBV29-1 combines with J gene TRBJ2-7; D is perhaps TRBD2 (7 bases). Germline CDR1 reads SQVTM; CDR2 reads ANQGSEA. Trimming cost V 6 bases and J 2 bases, with 17 bases left between them. There are 14 residues in the CDR3. CDR3 DNA: TGCAGCGTCGGCGGGGGCCAGGGGACCTACGAGCAGTACTTC. This translates into CSVGGGQGTYEQYF.

The chain combines TRBV3-1 with TRBJ2-3; a weak D match, TRBD2 (7 bases). Trimming cost V 7 bases and J 4 bases, with 12 bases left between them. The CDR3 totals 13 residues. Germline CDR1 reads LGHDT; CDR2 reads YNNKEL (reference sequence). The CDR3 DNA follows: TGTGCCAGCACGGGGGGCCTGTCAGATACGCAGTATTTT. Encoded protein: CASTGGLSDTQYF.

The genes are TRBV7-2 and TRBJ1-2, with a possible D match to TRBD1 (6 bases). The CDR3 has 13 amino acids. Looked up from germline, CDR1 is SGHTA and CDR2 is FQGNSA. V was trimmed by 6 bases and J by 2 bases, leaving 10 bases between them. The CDR3 loop is CASSHDRNYGYTF. CDR3 nucleotide sequence: TGTGCCAGCAGTCACGACAGGAACTATGGCTACACCTTC. The complete variable domain, with remaining parts taken from reference TRBV7-2 and TRBJ1-2, reads GAGVSQSPSNKVTEKGKDVELRCDPISGHTALYWYRQSLGQGLEFLIYFQGNSAPDKSGLPSDRFSAERTGGSVSTLTIQRTQQEDSAVYLCASSHDRNYGYTFGSGTRLTVV.

This clonotype was detected only once. The rearrangement links TRBV7-2 to TRBJ2-4, with D tentatively TRBD1 (6 bases). Germline CDR1 reads SGHTA; CDR2 reads FQGNSA. Between the trimmed V and J ends, which lost 3 bases and 5 bases, there was a span of 11 bases. This CDR3 has 14 residues. The chain's CDR3 is CASSFTGKQNIQYF. In DNA form, the CDR3 reads TGTGCCAGCAGCTTTACAGGGAAACAAAACATTCAGTACTTC.

V and J are TRBV5-1 and TRBJ2-7; 7 bases fit TRBD2. Germline-derived CDR1 and CDR2 are SGHRS and YFSETQ. Trimming took 1 base from V and 5 from J; bases not matched to a gene: 9. The CDR3 has 15 amino acids. This chain's CDR3 is CASSLFASGKNEQYF. Here the CDR3 DNA reads TGCGCCAGCAGCTTGTTTGCTAGCGGCAAAAACGAGCAGTACTTC.